This T cell receptor beta chain is drawn from a study of blood T cell repertoires in COVID-19. In the source study's methods: Researchers report that nucleated cell counts were estimated from reference gene primer amplification. The table came from immunoSEQ multiplex PCR; TCRdb's copy has only in-frame clones and leaves some out. V and J calls and clone size are those listed in that table; D and trimming were worked out from the DNA. The sample records around 200,000 clones, about 87% being singletons. The material sequenced was PBMCs or T cells enriched from blood (not recorded which). The TCR comes from a man aged 25 to 45 who had recovered from COVID-19.

The CDR3 sequence: CASSRTSGPYEQYF. In DNA, the CDR3 is TGTGCCAGCAGCAGAACAAGCGGACCATACGAGCAGTACTTC. This rearrangement joins TRBV9 to TRBJ2-7; a weak D match, TRBD2 (5 bases). The germline gives CDR1 SGDLS, CDR2 YYNGEE. This CDR3 spans 14 amino acids. V shed 4 bases and J shed 4 bases, with 15 bases lying between them.